This T cell receptor beta chain was found in a study of regulatory T cells in long-lasting Graves disease. Regarding time point: persistent/refractory GD, antithyroid drugs over 5 years with positive TRAb. RNA from PBMCs was the source of the TCR library. The ends lost 0 bases at V and 6 bases at J; junction bases unmatched: 14. Germline V gene sequence: CDR1 MNHNS, CDR2 SASEGT. The CDR3 has 18 amino acids. Sequencing libraries for TCR beta were prepared with iRepertoire HTBI primers and Arm-PCR of CDR3 regions. Original processing methods: 62 TRBV and roughly 15 TRBJ segments were identified across samples. One entry per CDR3 protein, called by TCRdb with MiXCR from the multiplex PCR reads. TCRdb, not the original authors, processed these V and J calls. The top ten clones hold 6.5% to 9% of a sample with roughly 500,000 distinct CDR3 sequences, approximately 21% of them seen once. About this clonotype itself: The antigen is not known.

Study observations and caveats: Persistent patients shared more public clonotypes (2,741) than newly diagnosed patients (about 1,000). Favored gene segments in persistent disease were TRBV28, TRBJ1-2 and TRBJ2-5.

This sequence joins TRBV6-1 and TRBJ1-2; 9 bases align to TRBD1. The origin of this receptor is a female donor with Graves disease. The sample was peripheral blood mononuclear cells (PBMCs), taken when the disease was refractory, from a patient treated with antithyroid drugs. The CDR3 region is CASSEAPSNRGLQDGYTF. The CDR3, as DNA: TGTGCCAGCAGTGAAGCCCCCTCCAACAGGGGGCTTCAGGATGGCTACACCTTC.